These 5 T cell receptor beta chains came from one sample sequenced in a study of early T cells in non-severe SARS-CoV-2 infection. Using its own MiXCR run on the 5' RACE reads, TCRdb lists one record per CDR3 protein. The top ten clones hold under 10% of a sample with 70,000 or so distinct CDR3 sequences, about a tenth of them seen once. Specimen: whole blood, collected at baseline. The receptor set was obtained from an adult who was a healthcare worker with PCR-confirmed SARS-CoV-2 infection or an uninfected control (not recorded which).

This clonotype was observed a few times. This chain's CDR3 is CASSIGQDLYGYTF. The CDR3 nucleotides read TGTGCCAGTAGTATAGGGCAGGACCTCTATGGCTACACCTTC. The V and J genes are TRBV19 and TRBJ1-2; D remains unclear. The CDR3 length is 14 residues. The germline gives CDR1 LNHDA, CDR2 SQIVND (reference sequence). V lost 1 base and J 4 bases, leaving 10 bases between the germline ends.

This clonotype was picked up many times. The chain joins TRBV7-3 to TRBJ2-3; a possible D gene is TRBD1 (5 bases). CDR1 and CDR2 from the germline V gene are SGHTA and FQGTGA. The V end lost 5 bases, the J end lost 1 base, and 13 bases lay between the germline ends. The CDR3 has 15 residues. The CDR3: CASSADSGGTDTQYF. CDR3 nucleotide sequence: TGTGCCAGCAGCGCCGACAGTGGGGGCACAGATACGCAGTATTTT.

There are a few counts of this clonotype. V and J are TRBV7-9 and TRBJ1-1; D uncertain. From germline, CDR1 is SEHNR and CDR2 FQNEAQ (reference sequence). The V gene lost 3 bases and the J gene lost 4 bases, with 12 bases spanning the gap. CDR3 size: 14 residues. In nucleotides, the CDR3 is TGTGCCAGCAGCTTTGAGGGTAGGACCACTGAAGCTTTCTTT. It codes for CASSFEGRTTEAFF.

This clonotype was seen only a few times. The gene calls are TRBV3-1 and TRBJ1-3; no reliable D call. The CDR3 has 13 amino acids. The V end was cut by 2 bases, the J end by 3 bases, with 5 bases between. The germline CDR1 and CDR2 sequences are LGHDT and YNNKEL (reference sequence). The CDR3 sequence is CASSQRIGNTIYF. The CDR3 DNA sequence: TGTGCCAGCAGCCAAAGGATTGGAAACACCATATATTTT.

This clonotype was seen ten or more times. This chain connects TRBV6-2 or TRBV6-3 to TRBJ1-5, with a weak D call TRBD1 (5 bases). Germline values: CDR1 MNHEY, CDR2 SVGEGT. Trimming pared 6 bases from V and 2 bases from J, leaving 14 bases between. The CDR3 covers 15 residues. The CDR3 DNA reads as TGTGCCAGCAGCCCGCATCAGGGTCGCAATCAGCCCCAGCATTTT. This sequence encodes CASSPHQGRNQPQHF.